This TCR beta chain was sequenced in a study of spatial heterogeneity in lung cancer (dated by TCRdb to about 2019). About the study as a whole: More beta-chain than alpha-chain transcripts were consistently detected, likely reflecting higher beta-chain transcript abundance. In the raw uncorrected reads, each unique combination of TCR and UMI appeared more than ten times on average. In non-small cell lung cancer, the study made a quantitative comparison of TCR alpha and beta repertoires among multiple tumor regions, matched nontumor lung and blood. Nonsynonymous mutation counts, determined by whole-exome sequencing of tumor tissue, were related to features of the TCR repertoire. Both alpha and beta chains were TCR-sequenced in samples taken at surgery, namely 220 tumor regions, fewer than 85 matched nontumor lung samples and a few dozen PBMC samples. The research as a whole found: Ubiquitous expanded tumor TCRs were found in blood more often at tumor resection than at routine follow-up. Additional single-cell paired TCR alpha and beta sequencing was considered necessary to confirm, at a functional level, the hypothesis that regional TCRs recognize regional mutations.

Library generation was performed with 5' RACE. Sequencer: NextSeq 500. In the TCR library protocol, a unique molecular identifier was attached to each TCR cDNA molecule so that PCR and sequencing errors could be corrected. From the authors' description of their analysis: TCR identification, UMI-based error correction and CDR3 extraction were all carried out with Decombinator tools. Expanded TCRs were defined as those above a frequency of 2 per 1,000, corresponding to the top 1% of the tumor frequency distribution. Renyi diversity was calculated using the R vegan package after each repertoire was subsampled 100 times to 5,000 TCRs. CDR3 similarity networks were built from amino acid triplet string-kernel similarity, with CDR3s being connected when pairwise similarity was above 0.82. Clones were called with MiXCR by TCRdb after fastp trimmed the public reads at Q25, and only in-frame beta chains were retained. When rows share a CDR3 protein, they turn into one entry using the most common DNA and genes. The V and J calls shown here were made by TCRdb, not taken from the authors' results. Across this sample there are about 11,000 distinct CDR3 sequences, with less than 4% seen only once. Around 50% of the sample goes to the ten largest clones.

Interpreted using the paper, the time point label stands for: sample taken at primary tumor resection. For TCR sequencing, whole RNA was extracted from tumor and nontumor lung tissue, or from cryopreserved PBMC samples, and no cell sorting was done. Samples were obtained from approximately 72 patients with early-stage, untreated non-small cell lung cancer from the lung TRACERx cohort. Only patients with enough RNA available from two or more tumor regions were chosen for TCR sequencing. This clonotype was detected ten times or more. Its antigen is not yet known. The record has no base qualities; no much larger clone is one base away. This beta chain was picked up by a library intended for alpha chains and is off target, so its count carries little meaning. CDR1 MDHEN and CDR2 SYDVKM are derived from the germline V gene. Inclusive of the bounding cysteine and phenylalanine, the CDR3 is 13 residues long. Of the read, only the CDR3 DNA is kept; its 39 bases are in frame from base 1. Trimming at the junction amounts to 6 bases on V and 4 bases on J, and the germline ends lie 12 bases apart.

The receptor was isolated from a female donor with early-stage non-small cell lung cancer. The chain uses TRBV28 and TRBJ2-5; possibly the D gene is TRBD2, per 6 matching bases. The specimen comprised PBMCs, sampled at surgery. Read as DNA, the sequence is TGTGCCAGCAGGGCTAGCGTTCTAGAGACCCAGTACTTC. This gives the protein CASRASVLETQYF.